A selection of T cell receptor beta chains follows, all from one sample in a study of blood T cell repertoires in COVID-19. The repertoire was sequenced with immunoSEQ multiplex PCR; TCRdb's copy has only in-frame clones and lacks some. The sample lists 130,000 or so clones, more than 75% occurring once. Sequencing was performed on peripheral blood. All receptors derive from a human donor in a cohort sampled during active COVID-19. The CDR3 runs from the conserved cysteine through the conserved F or W. D genes are given only for firm matches. Part of the rows lack a size; the others show once, few, many or a class for expanded clones.

>NA|TRBV2|TRBJ1-6|TRBD1
TGTGCCAGCAGTGTAAGGGGACAGGGTGCTTCACCCCTCCACTTT
CASSVRGQGASPLHF
>NA|TRBV27|TRBJ2-1|TRBD2
TGTGCCAGCAGTCCCCAAGCCGGGACTAGCGGATACAATGAGCAGTTCTTC
CASSPQAGTSGYNEQFF
>few|TRBV27|TRBJ2-3|NA
TGTGCCAGCAGTTTATGGGTAGCTGGGACAGATACGCAGTATTTT
CASSLWVAGTDTQYF
>NA|TRBV7-9|TRBJ2-7|NA
TGTGCCAGCAGCTTAGTCGGCACAGACTACGAGCAGTACTTC
CASSLVGTDYEQYF
>NA|TRBV6-5|TRBJ2-2|NA
TGTGCCATATCCCTCAGGGGTGGTGGGGAGCTGTTTTTT
CAISLRGGGELFF
>NA|TRBV2|TRBJ2-1|TRBD2
TGTGCCAGCAGTGGGTTACGGGAGGGCGGGCAGTTCTTC
CASSGLREGGQFF
>NA|TRBV4-1|TRBJ2-3|NA
TGCGCCAGCAGCCCCATAACGGCGGCGGCAGATACGCAGTATTTT
CASSPITAAADTQYF
>few|TRBV5-1|TRBJ2-2|NA
TGCGCCAGCAGCTTTATGGGCCCGGACACCGGGGAGCTGTTTTTT
CASSFMGPDTGELFF
>NA|TRBV7-2|TRBJ2-5|NA
TGTGCCAGCAGCTTAGCGCACGGAGCCTGGGAGACCCAGTACTTC
CASSLAHGAWETQYF
>NA|TRBV19|TRBJ1-4|TRBD1
TGTGCCAGTAGTATATACGGGGGGACAGGGAGGGAAAAACTGTTTTTT
CASSIYGGTGREKLFF
>NA|TRBV5-4|TRBJ1-2|NA
TGTGCCAGCAGCTTTGAGGGTTACTATGGCTACACCTTC
CASSFEGYYGYTF
>once|TRBV3-1/TRBV3-2|TRBJ2-7|TRBD2
TGTGCCAGCAGCCAACTGGTAGCGGGCCCACTCTCCTACGAGCAGTACTTC
CASSQLVAGPLSYEQYF
>once|TRBV4-1|TRBJ2-3|NA
TGCGCCAGCAGCCAAGATAGTGGTCGTGATAGCACAGATACGCAGTATTTT
CASSQDSGRDSTDTQYF
>NA|TRBV10-3|TRBJ2-4|NA
TGTGCCATCAGTGAGTCGCCGGGTAAAAACATTCAGTACTTC
CAISESPGKNIQYF
>NA|TRBV10-2|TRBJ1-5|TRBD1
TGCGCCAGCAGGGGGGGGCAGGGGGCGAATCAGCCCCAGCATTTT
CASRGGQGANQPQHF
>few|TRBV19|TRBJ1-1|NA
TGTGCCAGTAGTGGGGGCTTTGACACTGAAGCTTTCTTT
CASSGGFDTEAFF
>NA|TRBV7-9|TRBJ1-4|NA
TGTGCCAGCAGCTTACAGACTAATGAAAAACTGTTTTTT
CASSLQTNEKLFF
>NA|TRBV6-5|TRBJ2-5|TRBD1
TGTGCCACCGACAGGGGTGGGGAGACCCAGTACTTC
CATDRGGETQYF